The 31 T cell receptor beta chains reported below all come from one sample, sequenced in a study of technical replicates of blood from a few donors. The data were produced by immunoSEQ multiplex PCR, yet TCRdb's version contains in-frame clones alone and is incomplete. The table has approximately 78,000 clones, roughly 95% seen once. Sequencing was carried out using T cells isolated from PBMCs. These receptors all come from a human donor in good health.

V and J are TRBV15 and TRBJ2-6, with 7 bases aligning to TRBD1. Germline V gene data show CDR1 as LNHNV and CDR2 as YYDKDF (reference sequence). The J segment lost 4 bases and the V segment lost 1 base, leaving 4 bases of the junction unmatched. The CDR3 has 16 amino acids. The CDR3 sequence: CATSRGDRAGANVLTF. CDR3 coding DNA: TGTGCCACCAGCAGAGGAGACAGGGCCGGGGCCAACGTCCTGACTTTC.

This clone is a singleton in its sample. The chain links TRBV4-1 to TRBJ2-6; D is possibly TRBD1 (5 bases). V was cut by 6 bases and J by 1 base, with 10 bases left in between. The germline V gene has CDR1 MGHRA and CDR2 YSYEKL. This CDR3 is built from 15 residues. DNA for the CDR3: TGCGCCAGCAGTGGCCAGGGATCTGGGGCCAACGTCCTGACTTTC. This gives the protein CASSGQGSGANVLTF.

As DNA, the CDR3 is TGTGCCAGCAGTTACTCGTCGCAGAACGAGCAGTACTTC. This codes for CASSYSSQNEQYF. The chain recombines TRBV6-6 with TRBJ2-7; unclear D gene. V lost 0 bases and J 5 bases, leaving 8 bases between the germline ends. CDR3 length: 13 amino acids. Germline loops: CDR1 MNHNY, CDR2 SVGAGI (reference sequence).

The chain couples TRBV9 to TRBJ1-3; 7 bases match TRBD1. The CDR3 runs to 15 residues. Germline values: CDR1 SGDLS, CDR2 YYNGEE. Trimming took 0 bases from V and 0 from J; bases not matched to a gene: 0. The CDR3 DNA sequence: TGTGCCAGCAGCGTAGGGACAGGCTCTGGAAACACCATATATTTT. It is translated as CASSVGTGSGNTIYF.

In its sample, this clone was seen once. The CDR3 protein is CASSWDRENTEAFF. Here the CDR3 DNA reads TGTGCCAGCAGTTGGGACAGGGAGAACACTGAAGCTTTCTTT. The J gene is TRBJ1-1, the V gene TRBV27; TRBD1 agrees at 9 bases. This CDR3 spans 14 amino acids. Trimming removed 4 bases from V and 1 base from J; junction bases left unmatched: 1. From germline, CDR1 is MNHEY and CDR2 SMNVEV (reference sequence).

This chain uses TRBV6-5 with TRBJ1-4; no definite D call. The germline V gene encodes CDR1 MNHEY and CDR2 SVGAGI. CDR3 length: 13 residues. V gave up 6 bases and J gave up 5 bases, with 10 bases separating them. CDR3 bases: TGTGCCAGCAGGCGGGATATAAATGAAAAACTGTTTTTT. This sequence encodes CASRRDINEKLFF.

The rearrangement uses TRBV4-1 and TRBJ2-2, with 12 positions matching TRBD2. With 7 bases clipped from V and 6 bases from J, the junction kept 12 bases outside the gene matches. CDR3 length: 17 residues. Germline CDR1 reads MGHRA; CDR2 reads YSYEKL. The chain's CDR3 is CASTPGTSGRFPGELFF. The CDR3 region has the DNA TGCGCCAGCACCCCGGGAACTAGCGGGAGGTTCCCCGGGGAGCTGTTTTTT.

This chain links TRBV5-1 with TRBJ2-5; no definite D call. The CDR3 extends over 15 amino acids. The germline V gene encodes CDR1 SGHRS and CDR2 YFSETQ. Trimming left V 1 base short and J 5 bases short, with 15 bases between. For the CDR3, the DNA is TGCGCCAGCAGCTTGTGGGCAGGCTCGAGCGAGACCCAGTACTTC. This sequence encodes CASSLWAGSSETQYF.

The DNA for the CDR3 is TGTGCCAGCAGCTTAAGAGGGAACACTGAAGCTTTCTTT. Amino acids: CASSLRGNTEAFF. This chain links TRBV13 with TRBJ1-1; no definite D call. With 2 bases removed from V and 1 base from J, the gap between germline ends came to 5 bases. This CDR3 has 13 amino acids. Germline assignment: CDR1 PRHDT and CDR2 FYEKMQ (reference sequence).

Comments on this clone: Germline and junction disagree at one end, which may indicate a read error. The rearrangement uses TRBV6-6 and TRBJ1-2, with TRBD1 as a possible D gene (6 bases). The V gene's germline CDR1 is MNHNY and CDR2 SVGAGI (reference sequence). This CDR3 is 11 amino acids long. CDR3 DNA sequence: TGTGCCAGCAGTACTAAGGACAGAGAAGCCTTC. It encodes CASSTKDREAF.

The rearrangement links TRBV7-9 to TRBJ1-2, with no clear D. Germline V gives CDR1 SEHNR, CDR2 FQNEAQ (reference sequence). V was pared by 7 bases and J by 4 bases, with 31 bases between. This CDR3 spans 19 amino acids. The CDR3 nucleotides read TGTGCCAGCATCCAAGTCCCGAGATTTAGCCCCGGTCGGAGCTATGGCTACACCTTC. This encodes CASIQVPRFSPGRSYGYTF.

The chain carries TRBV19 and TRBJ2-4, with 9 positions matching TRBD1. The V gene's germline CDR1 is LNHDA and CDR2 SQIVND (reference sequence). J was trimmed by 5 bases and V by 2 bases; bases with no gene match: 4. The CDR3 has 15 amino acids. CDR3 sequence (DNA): TGTGCCAGTAGTATATCTACAGGGGGCCAAAACATTCAGTACTTC. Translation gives CASSISTGGQNIQYF.

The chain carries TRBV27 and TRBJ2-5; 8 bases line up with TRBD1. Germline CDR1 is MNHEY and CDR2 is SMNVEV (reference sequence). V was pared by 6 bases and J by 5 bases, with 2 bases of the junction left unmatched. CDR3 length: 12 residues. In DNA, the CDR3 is TGTGCCAGCAGCTACAGGGGGGAGACCCAGTACTTC. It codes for CASSYRGETQYF.

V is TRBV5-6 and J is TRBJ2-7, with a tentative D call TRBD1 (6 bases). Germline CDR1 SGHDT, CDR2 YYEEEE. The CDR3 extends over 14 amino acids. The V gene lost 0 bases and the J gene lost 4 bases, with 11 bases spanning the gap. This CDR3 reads CASSLAQGFYEQYF. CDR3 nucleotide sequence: TGTGCCAGCAGCTTGGCCCAGGGGTTTTACGAGCAGTACTTC.

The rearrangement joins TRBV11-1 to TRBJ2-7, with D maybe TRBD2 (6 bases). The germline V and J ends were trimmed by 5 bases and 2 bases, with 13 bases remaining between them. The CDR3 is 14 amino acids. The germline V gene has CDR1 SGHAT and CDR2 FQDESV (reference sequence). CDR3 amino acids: CASSHPGGTYEQYF. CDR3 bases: TGTGCCAGCAGCCATCCTGGCGGGACCTACGAGCAGTACTTC.

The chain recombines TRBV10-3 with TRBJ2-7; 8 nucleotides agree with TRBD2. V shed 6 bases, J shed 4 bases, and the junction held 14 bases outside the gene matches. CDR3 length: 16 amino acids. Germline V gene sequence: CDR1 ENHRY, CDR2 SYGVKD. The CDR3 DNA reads TGTGCCATCAGCCCCCCCGGGGGGGCTACAAGATACGAGCAGTACTTC. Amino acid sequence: CAISPPGGATRYEQYF.

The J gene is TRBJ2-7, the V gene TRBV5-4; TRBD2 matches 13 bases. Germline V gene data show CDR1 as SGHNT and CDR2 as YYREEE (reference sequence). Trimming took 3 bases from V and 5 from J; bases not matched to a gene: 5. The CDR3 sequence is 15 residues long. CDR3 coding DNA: TGTGCCAGCAGCTACTCGGGACTAGCGGGGCACGAGCAGTACTTC. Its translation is CASSYSGLAGHEQYF.

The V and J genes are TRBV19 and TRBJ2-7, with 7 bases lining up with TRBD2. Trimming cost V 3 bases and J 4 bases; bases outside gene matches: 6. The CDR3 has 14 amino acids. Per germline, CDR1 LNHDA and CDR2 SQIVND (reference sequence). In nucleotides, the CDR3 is TGTGCCAGTAGTATTGAGACTAGCTCGTACGAGCAGTACTTC. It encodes CASSIETSSYEQYF.

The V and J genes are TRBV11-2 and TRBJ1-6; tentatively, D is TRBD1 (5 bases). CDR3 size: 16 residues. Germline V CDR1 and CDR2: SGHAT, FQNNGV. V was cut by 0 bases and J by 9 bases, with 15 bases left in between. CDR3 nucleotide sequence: TGTGCCAGCAGCTTAGATGTTTGGGGGAGGGTTTCACCCCTCCACTTT. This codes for CASSLDVWGRVSPLHF.

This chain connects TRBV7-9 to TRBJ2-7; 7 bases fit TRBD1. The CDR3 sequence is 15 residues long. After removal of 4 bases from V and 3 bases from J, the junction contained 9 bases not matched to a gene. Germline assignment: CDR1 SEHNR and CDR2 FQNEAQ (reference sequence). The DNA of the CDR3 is TGTGCCAGCAGCTCACTACGGGACAGCAACTACGAGCAGTACTTC. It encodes CASSSLRDSNYEQYF. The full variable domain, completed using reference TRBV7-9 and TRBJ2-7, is DTGVSQNPRHKITKRGQNVTFRCDPISEHNRLYWYRQTLGQGPEFLTYFQNEAQLEKSRLLSDRFSAERPKGSFSTLEIQRTEQGDSAMYLCASSSLRDSNYEQYFGPGTRLTVT.

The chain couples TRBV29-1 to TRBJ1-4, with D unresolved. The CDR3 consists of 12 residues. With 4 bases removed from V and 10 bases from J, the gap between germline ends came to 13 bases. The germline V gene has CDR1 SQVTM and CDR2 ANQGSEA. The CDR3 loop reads CSVGARPGKLFF. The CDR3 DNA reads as TGCAGCGTTGGAGCGAGGCCGGGAAAACTGTTTTTT.

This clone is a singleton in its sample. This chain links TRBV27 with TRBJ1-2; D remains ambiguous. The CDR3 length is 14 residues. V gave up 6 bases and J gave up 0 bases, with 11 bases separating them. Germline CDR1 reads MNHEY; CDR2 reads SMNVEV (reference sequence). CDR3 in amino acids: CASSRSPSNYGYTF. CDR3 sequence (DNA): TGTGCCAGCAGCCGTAGCCCCTCTAACTATGGCTACACCTTC.

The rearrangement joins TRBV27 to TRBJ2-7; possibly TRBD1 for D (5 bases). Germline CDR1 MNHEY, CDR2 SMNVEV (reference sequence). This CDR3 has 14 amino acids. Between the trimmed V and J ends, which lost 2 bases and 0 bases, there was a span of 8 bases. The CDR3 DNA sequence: TGTGCCAGCAGTTTAGGGGCTGTCTCCTACGAGCAGTACTTC. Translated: CASSLGAVSYEQYF.

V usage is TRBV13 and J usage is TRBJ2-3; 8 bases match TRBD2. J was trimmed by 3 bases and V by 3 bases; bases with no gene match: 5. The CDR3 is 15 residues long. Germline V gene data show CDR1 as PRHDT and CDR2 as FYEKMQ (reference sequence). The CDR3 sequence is CASSLSAGGTDTQYF. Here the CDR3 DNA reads TGTGCCAGCAGCTTGTCGGCGGGAGGTACAGATACGCAGTATTTT.

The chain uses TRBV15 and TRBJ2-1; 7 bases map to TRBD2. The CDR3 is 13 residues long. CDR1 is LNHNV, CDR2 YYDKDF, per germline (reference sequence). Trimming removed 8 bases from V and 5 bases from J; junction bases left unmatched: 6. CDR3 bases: TGTGCCACCGCAGTGGGGGGGGACAATGAGCAGTTCTTC. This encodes CATAVGGDNEQFF. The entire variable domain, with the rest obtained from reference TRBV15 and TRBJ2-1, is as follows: DAMVIQNPRYQVTQFGKPVTLSCSQTLNHNVMYWYQQKSSQAPKLLFHYYDKDFNNEADTPDNFQSRRPNTSFCFLDIRSPGLGDTAMYLCATAVGGDNEQFFGPGTRLTVL.

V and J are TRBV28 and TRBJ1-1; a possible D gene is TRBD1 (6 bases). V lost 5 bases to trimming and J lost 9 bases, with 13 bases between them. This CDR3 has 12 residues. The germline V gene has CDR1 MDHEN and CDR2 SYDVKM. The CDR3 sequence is CASSQQGTQAFF. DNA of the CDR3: TGTGCCAGCAGTCAACAGGGAACCCAAGCTTTCTTT.

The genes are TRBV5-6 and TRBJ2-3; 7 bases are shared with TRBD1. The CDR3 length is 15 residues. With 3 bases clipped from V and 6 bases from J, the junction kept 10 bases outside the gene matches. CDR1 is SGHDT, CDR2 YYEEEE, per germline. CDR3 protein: CASSWKQGNGDTQYF. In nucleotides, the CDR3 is TGTGCCAGCAGCTGGAAACAGGGGAACGGGGATACGCAGTATTTT. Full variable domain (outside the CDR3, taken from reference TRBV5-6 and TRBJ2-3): DAGVTQSPTHLIKTRGQQVTLRCSPKSGHDTVSWYQQALGQGPQFIFQYYEEEERQRGNFPDRFSGHQFPNYSSELNVNALLLGDSALYLCASSWKQGNGDTQYFGPGTRLTVL.

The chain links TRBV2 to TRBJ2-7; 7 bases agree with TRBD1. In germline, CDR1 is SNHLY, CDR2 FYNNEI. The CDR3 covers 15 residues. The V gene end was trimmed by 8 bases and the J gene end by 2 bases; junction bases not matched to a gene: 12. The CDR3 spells CASSLRRTGPYEQYF. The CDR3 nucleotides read TGTGCCAGCTCGTTACGTAGGACAGGCCCCTACGAGCAGTACTTC.

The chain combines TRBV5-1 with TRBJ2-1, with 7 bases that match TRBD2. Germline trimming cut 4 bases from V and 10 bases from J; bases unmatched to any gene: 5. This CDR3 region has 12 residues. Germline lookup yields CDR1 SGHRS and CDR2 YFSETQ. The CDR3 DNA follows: TGCGCCAGCAGCCACCTAGCGGAGGAGCAGTTCTTC. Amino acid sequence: CASSHLAEEQFF. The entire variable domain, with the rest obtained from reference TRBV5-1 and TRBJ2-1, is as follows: KAGVTQTPRYLIKTRGQQVTLSCSPISGHRSVSWYQQTPGQGLQFLFEYFSETQRNKGNFPGRFSGRQFSNSRSEMNVSTLELGDSALYLCASSHLAEEQFFGPGTRLTVL.

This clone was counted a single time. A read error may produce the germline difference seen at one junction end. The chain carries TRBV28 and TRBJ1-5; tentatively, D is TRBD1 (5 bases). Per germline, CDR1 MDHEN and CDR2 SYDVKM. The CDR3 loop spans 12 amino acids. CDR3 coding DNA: TGCGCCCTAGGAGGGGTCAATCAGCCCCAGCATTTT. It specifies CALGGVNQPQHF. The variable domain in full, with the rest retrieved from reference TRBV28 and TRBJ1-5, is DVKVTQSSRYLVKRTGEKVFLECVQDMDHENMFWYRQDPGLGLRLIYFSYDVKMKEKGDIPEGYSVSREKKERFSLILESASTNQTSMYLCALGGVNQPQHFGDGTRLSIL.

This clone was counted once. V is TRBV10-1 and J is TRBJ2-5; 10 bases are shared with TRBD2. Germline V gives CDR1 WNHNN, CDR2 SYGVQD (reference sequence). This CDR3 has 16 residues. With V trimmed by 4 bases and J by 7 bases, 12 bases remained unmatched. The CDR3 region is CASSGQREGAGVTQYF. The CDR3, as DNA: TGCGCCAGCAGTGGGCAGCGGGAGGGTGCAGGGGTGACCCAGTACTTC.